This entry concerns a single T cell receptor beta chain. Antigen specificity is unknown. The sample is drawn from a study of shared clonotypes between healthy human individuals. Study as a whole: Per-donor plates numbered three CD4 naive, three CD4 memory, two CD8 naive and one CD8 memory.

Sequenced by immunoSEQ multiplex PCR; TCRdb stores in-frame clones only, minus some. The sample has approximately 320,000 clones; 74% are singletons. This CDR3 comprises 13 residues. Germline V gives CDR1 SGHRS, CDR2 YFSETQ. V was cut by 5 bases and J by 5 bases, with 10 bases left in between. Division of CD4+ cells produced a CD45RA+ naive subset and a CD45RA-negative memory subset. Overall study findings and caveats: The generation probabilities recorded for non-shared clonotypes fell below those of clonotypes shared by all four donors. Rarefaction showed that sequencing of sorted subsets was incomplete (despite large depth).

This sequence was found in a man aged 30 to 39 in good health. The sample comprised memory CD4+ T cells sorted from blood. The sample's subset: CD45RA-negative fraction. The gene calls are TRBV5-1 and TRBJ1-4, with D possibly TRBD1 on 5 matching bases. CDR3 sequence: CASSSGGNEKLFF. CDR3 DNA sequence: TGCGCCAGCAGTTCCGGGGGGAATGAAAAACTGTTTTTT.